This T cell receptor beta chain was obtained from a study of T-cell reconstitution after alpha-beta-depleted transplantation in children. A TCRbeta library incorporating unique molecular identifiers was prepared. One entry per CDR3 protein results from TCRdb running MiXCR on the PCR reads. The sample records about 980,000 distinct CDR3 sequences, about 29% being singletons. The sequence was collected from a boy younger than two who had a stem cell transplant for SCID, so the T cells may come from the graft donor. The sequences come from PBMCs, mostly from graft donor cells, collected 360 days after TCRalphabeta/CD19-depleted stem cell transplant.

CDR3 sequence: CASSGEQGDPLHF. The DNA for the CDR3 is TGTGCCAGCAGTGGCGAACAGGGTGACCCCCTCCACTTT. The chain is built from TRBV6-1 and TRBJ1-6; maybe TRBD1 (6 bases). The germline CDR1 and CDR2 sequences are MNHNS and SASEGT. Trimming took off 4 bases at V and 13 bases at J, with 14 bases between the two ends. The CDR3 covers 13 residues.